This record concerns one T cell receptor (beta chain) sequence. Its matching antigen is unknown. Patients between 18 and 65 years old had hyperthyroidism, newly diagnosed and lasting under 2 months. About 10 ml fresh peripheral blood yielded the PBMCs. TCR beta CDR3 sequences were amplified from RNA transcripts. RT-PCR in the first round (using the HTBI primer set) targeted the TCR CDR3. From the multiplex PCR reads, TCRdb called clonotypes with MiXCR, one entry per CDR3 protein. The table includes under 30,000 distinct CDR3 sequences, about 49% detected once. This entry belongs to a study of T cells in Graves' hyperthyroidism and ophthalmopathy. Study summary: Peripheral blood specimens were obtained at initial diagnosis, prior to any treatment. General study results and limits: Ophthalmopathy, as predicted by the model, came a median approximately 6.5 months after the prediction.

CDR1 is DFQATT, CDR2 SNEGSKA, per germline (reference sequence). The V segment lost 3 bases and the J segment 3 bases; nucleotides outside the gene matches: 8. This CDR3 has 16 residues. The origin of this receptor is a woman aged 40-49 years with Graves' hyperthyroidism that later progressed to Graves' ophthalmopathy. The sequencing input was blood. The chain uses TRBV20-1 and TRBJ2-1; 10 bases agree with TRBD2. CDR3 region: CSASASGSGIYNEQFF. The CDR3 DNA is TGCAGTGCTAGCGCTAGCGGGAGCGGGATCTACAATGAGCAGTTCTTC.